What follows are 30 T cell receptor beta chains derived from one specimen sequenced in a study of cytomegalovirus exposure and HLA in healthy donors. PCR involved 60 Vbeta and 13 Jbeta primers. Sequenced by immunoSEQ multiplex PCR; TCRdb stores in-frame clones only, minus some. In the table there are some 120,000 clones, roughly 80% of which are singletons. The sample comprised PBMCs. The receptors shown here come from a female donor in good health and CMV-seronegative.

V and J are TRBV27 and TRBJ1-2; 8 bases map to TRBD1. This CDR3 spans 13 amino acids. CDR1 and CDR2 from the germline V gene are MNHEY and SMNVEV (reference sequence). V trimming: 4 bases; J trimming: 4 bases; junction bases outside the gene matches: 2. The DNA of the CDR3 is TGTGCCAGCAGTTGGACAGGGACCTATGGCTACACCTTC. The encoded protein is CASSWTGTYGYTF.

This rearrangement joins TRBV30 to TRBJ2-7, with 7 positions matching TRBD1. The ends lost 5 bases at V and 2 bases at J; junction bases unmatched: 9. From germline, CDR1 is GTSNPN and CDR2 SVGIG (reference sequence). The length of the CDR3 is 14 residues. The CDR3 region has the DNA TGTGCCTGGGATATACAGGGGCTACCCTACGAGCAGTACTTC. This codes for CAWDIQGLPYEQYF.

The rearrangement joins TRBV19 to TRBJ2-6; D unclear. The CDR3 runs to 15 residues. Germline assignment: CDR1 LNHDA and CDR2 SQIVND (reference sequence). The germline V and J ends were trimmed by 3 bases and 4 bases, with 10 bases remaining between them. The chain's CDR3 is CASSILLLGANVLTF. In nucleotides, the CDR3 is TGTGCCAGTAGTATCCTCCTCCTAGGGGCCAACGTCCTGACTTTC.

The chain joins TRBV10-3 to TRBJ2-3; a weak D match, TRBD2 (6 bases). V lost 7 bases to trimming and J lost 4 bases, with 9 bases between them. CDR1 is ENHRY and CDR2 is SYGVKD in the germline V gene. The CDR3 has 12 amino acids. CDR3 amino acids: CAITGTSDTQYF. Here the CDR3 DNA reads TGTGCCATCACCGGGACTTCAGATACGCAGTATTTT.

The chain employs TRBV4-1 and TRBJ1-2; 9 bases match TRBD1. Germline CDR1 is MGHRA and CDR2 is YSYEKL. Trimming cost V 5 bases and J 7 bases; bases outside gene matches: 11. The CDR3 spans 15 residues. CDR3 bases: TGCGCCAGCAGCGGACGGGGGGACAGGGTAGGTGGCTACACCTTC. Its protein is CASSGRGDRVGGYTF.

V gene TRBV5-8 combines with J gene TRBJ2-1; D might be TRBD1 (6 bases). V lost 4 bases and J 6 bases, leaving 11 bases between the germline ends. Per the germline V gene, CDR1 is SGHTS and CDR2 is YDEGEE. This CDR3 is 13 amino acids long. The CDR3 spells CASSLQGGNEQFF. The DNA for the CDR3 is TGTGCCAGCAGCCTACAGGGTGGCAATGAGCAGTTCTTC.

This clone was seen only a few times. The gene calls are TRBV18 and TRBJ1-2, with 7 positions matching TRBD1. This CDR3 region has 15 residues. Germline loops: CDR1 KGHSH, CDR2 LQKENI. V trimming: 4 bases; J trimming: 4 bases; junction bases outside the gene matches: 9. The CDR3 nucleotides are TGTGCCAGCTCACAACCGGGACAGAACCTCTATGGCTACACCTTC. It specifies CASSQPGQNLYGYTF.

This chain uses TRBV6-6 with TRBJ2-1; D is unresolved. The V end lost 2 bases, the J end lost 8 bases, and 16 bases lay between the germline ends. Germline CDR1 reads MNHNY; CDR2 reads SVGAGI (reference sequence). This CDR3 is built from 15 residues. This CDR3 is CASSYRKPIVDEQFF. The CDR3 nucleotides are TGTGCCAGCAGTTACAGAAAGCCGATAGTCGATGAGCAGTTCTTC.

This sequence joins TRBV30 and TRBJ2-3; D ambiguous. V gave up 3 bases and J gave up 2 bases, with 3 bases separating them. This CDR3 is 11 amino acids long. Germline V gives CDR1 GTSNPN, CDR2 SVGIG (reference sequence). The CDR3 coding sequence is TGTGCCTGGAGGGCCACAGATACGCAGTATTTT. This gives the protein CAWRATDTQYF.

V usage is TRBV7-8 and J usage is TRBJ2-6, with 7 bases matching TRBD2. CDR1 and CDR2 from the germline V gene are SGHVS and FQNEAQ. The CDR3 loop spans 16 amino acids. After removal of 1 base from V and 0 bases from J, the junction contained 0 bases not matched to a gene. The chain's CDR3 is CASSLGGGSGANVLTF. The CDR3 nucleotides are TGTGCCAGCAGCTTAGGGGGGGGCTCTGGGGCCAACGTCCTGACTTTC.

This sequence joins TRBV5-1 and TRBJ1-1; D may be TRBD1 (5 bases). Germline CDR1 reads SGHRS; CDR2 reads YFSETQ. This CDR3 is 19 amino acids long. Trimming left V 3 bases short and J 1 base short, with 25 bases between. CDR3 sequence: CASSSGRTGGILQNTEAFF. The CDR3 nucleotides are TGCGCCAGCAGCTCGGGACGGACGGGGGGAATTCTCCAGAACACTGAAGCTTTCTTT.

V gene TRBV5-1 combines with J gene TRBJ1-2; 12 bases agree with TRBD1. CDR1 is SGHRS and CDR2 is YFSETQ in the germline V gene. J was trimmed by 5 bases and V by 4 bases; bases with no gene match: 6. The CDR3 runs 15 residues. The CDR3 is CASSAGQGAGYGYTF. The CDR3 coding sequence is TGCGCCAGCAGCGCGGGACAGGGGGCTGGGTATGGCTACACCTTC.

The chain combines TRBV7-9 with TRBJ1-6; maybe TRBD1 (5 bases). Looked up from germline, CDR1 is SEHNR and CDR2 is FQNEAQ (reference sequence). The CDR3 sequence is 16 residues long. The V gene lost 1 base and the J gene lost 10 bases, with 17 bases spanning the gap. The CDR3 region is CASSLGARDSRSPLHF. In DNA, the CDR3 is TGTGCCAGCAGCTTAGGGGCCCGGGACTCAAGATCACCCCTCCACTTT.

V and J are TRBV4-3 and TRBJ2-1; perhaps TRBD1 as D (6 bases). The length of the CDR3 is 15 residues. Trimming removed 1 base at V and 5 bases at J, with 12 bases between. CDR1 is LGHNA, CDR2 YSLEER, per germline. The CDR3 sequence: CASSQGGRLHNEQFF. The DNA of the CDR3 is TGCGCCAGCAGCCAAGGGGGGCGTCTACACAATGAGCAGTTCTTC.

The rearrangement uses TRBV25-1 and TRBJ2-7; D not certain. The CDR3 sequence is 13 residues long. Trimming took off 2 bases at V and 0 bases at J, with 5 bases between the two ends. CDR1 and CDR2 (germline): MGHDK, SYGVNS. The CDR3 sequence is CASSERVSYEQYF. The CDR3 DNA follows: TGTGCCAGCAGTGAACGGGTCTCCTACGAGCAGTACTTC.

This chain uses TRBV6-5 with TRBJ2-5; possibly TRBD2 for D (5 bases). The germline V gene encodes CDR1 MNHEY and CDR2 SVGAGI. The V and J ends lost 2 bases and 5 bases respectively, with 15 bases between them. CDR3 length: 15 amino acids. The CDR3 DNA is TGTGCCAGCAGTTACGGCGCAGGACTTGGCGAGACCCAGTACTTC. It translates to CASSYGAGLGETQYF.

This chain links TRBV18 with TRBJ1-1; D unresolved. Germline lookup yields CDR1 KGHSH and CDR2 LQKENI. V lost 3 bases, J lost 1 base, and 9 bases lay in between. The CDR3 consists of 14 residues. In nucleotides, the CDR3 is TGTGCCAGCTCACCTGGGCAGCCGAACACTGAAGCTTTCTTT. Residues: CASSPGQPNTEAFF.

This CDR3 reads CASSTLSRGETQYF. CDR3 sequence (DNA): TGTGCCAGTAGTACCCTTAGCAGAGGAGAGACCCAGTACTTC. The chain links TRBV19 to TRBJ2-5, with unresolved D. The V gene's germline CDR1 is LNHDA and CDR2 SQIVND (reference sequence). The CDR3 is 14 amino acids. V dropped 4 bases and J dropped 4 bases, with 13 bases sitting between them.

The chain couples TRBV27 to TRBJ2-1; 11 bases line up with TRBD2. The CDR3 runs 16 residues. Trimming at V came to 5 bases and at J to 12 bases, leaving 15 bases not matched to a gene. Germline V gene sequence: CDR1 MNHEY, CDR2 SMNVEV (reference sequence). The CDR3 sequence is CASSAYLAGGHVGQFF. For the CDR3, the DNA is TGTGCCAGCAGTGCCTATCTAGCGGGGGGCCATGTTGGGCAGTTCTTC.

This clone was recorded once. The chain employs TRBV5-6 and TRBJ2-5; TRBD2 matches 9 bases. V trimming: 2 bases; J trimming: 2 bases; junction bases outside the gene matches: 7. Germline values: CDR1 SGHDT, CDR2 YYEEEE. The CDR3 consists of 16 residues. This CDR3 reads CASSFISGGLQETQYF. CDR3 sequence (DNA): TGTGCCAGCAGCTTCATCAGCGGGGGGCTACAAGAGACCCAGTACTTC.

The V and J genes are TRBV19 and TRBJ2-5; 9 bases match TRBD2. The V and J ends lost 3 bases and 5 bases, in that order; junction bases with no gene match: 7. This CDR3 comprises 15 residues. Per the germline V gene, CDR1 is LNHDA and CDR2 is SQIVND (reference sequence). The DNA for the CDR3 is TGTGCCAGTAGTATTCTTTCTAGCGGGGTGGAGACCCAGTACTTC. Residues: CASSILSSGVETQYF.

This clone was counted a single time. The chain has TRBV10-1 and TRBJ2-5; the match to TRBD1 covers 8 bases. Trimming at V came to 0 bases and at J to 7 bases, leaving 4 bases not matched to a gene. The germline V gene encodes CDR1 WNHNN and CDR2 SYGVQD (reference sequence). The CDR3 sequence is 14 residues long. The CDR3 region has the DNA TGCGCCAGCAGTGAGTCCGGGACAGGAGGGACCCAGTACTTC. The encoded protein is CASSESGTGGTQYF.

The chain combines TRBV7-9 with TRBJ1-1; 8 bases are a match to TRBD1. The CDR3 consists of 14 residues. Looked up from germline, CDR1 is SEHNR and CDR2 is FQNEAQ (reference sequence). The V segment lost 5 bases and the J segment 7 bases; nucleotides outside the gene matches: 9. CDR3 sequence reads: CASSPTDRDSEAFF. The CDR3 coding sequence is TGTGCCAGCAGCCCTACGGACAGGGATAGTGAAGCTTTCTTT.

This chain connects TRBV2 to TRBJ2-1; 13 bases align to TRBD2. The junction had 3 bases not matched to a gene; V was cut back by 6 bases and J by 1 base. Germline CDR1 SNHLY, CDR2 FYNNEI. The CDR3 runs 16 residues. The CDR3 sequence is CASRELAGGSYNEQFF. The DNA for the CDR3 is TGTGCCAGCAGGGAACTAGCGGGGGGGTCCTACAATGAGCAGTTCTTC.

This chain joins TRBV5-4 and TRBJ1-1, with D possibly being TRBD1 (5 bases). The V gene's germline CDR1 is SGHNT and CDR2 YYREEE (reference sequence). The V end was cut by 1 base, the J end by 5 bases, with 12 bases between. The CDR3 extends over 14 amino acids. CDR3 sequence: CASSLPDSGTEAFF. DNA of the CDR3: TGTGCCAGCAGCTTGCCAGATTCAGGGACTGAAGCTTTCTTT.

The chain links TRBV5-1 to TRBJ1-1; 8 bases map to TRBD1. This CDR3 region has 13 residues. Trimming at V came to 5 bases and at J to 0 bases, leaving 0 bases not matched to a gene. Germline CDR1 is SGHRS and CDR2 is YFSETQ. The CDR3 loop reads CASRDRVNTEAFF. For the CDR3, the DNA is TGCGCCAGCAGGGACAGGGTGAACACTGAAGCTTTCTTT.

V gene TRBV7-9 combines with J gene TRBJ2-7; 10 bases map to TRBD1. The V gene end was trimmed by 5 bases and the J gene end by 0 bases; junction bases not matched to a gene: 7. The CDR3 consists of 16 residues. Germline V gene lookup returns CDR1 SEHNR and CDR2 FQNEAQ (reference sequence). CDR3 protein: CASSADRGPSSYEQYF. CDR3 coding DNA: TGTGCCAGCAGCGCCGACAGGGGGCCGAGCTCCTACGAGCAGTACTTC.

This chain uses TRBV6-1 with TRBJ1-2; TRBD1 matches 7 bases. The trim removed 0 bases at V and 4 bases at J, leaving 8 bases unmatched. Germline-derived CDR1 and CDR2 are MNHNS and SASEGT. This CDR3 spans 16 amino acids. The CDR3 loop reads CASSEAEGASGYGYTF. Written as DNA, the CDR3 is TGTGCCAGCAGTGAAGCGGAGGGGGCTTCGGGCTATGGCTACACCTTC.

The chain links TRBV5-4 to TRBJ2-2, with 8 bases lining up with TRBD1. The V segment lost 4 bases and the J segment 3 bases; nucleotides outside the gene matches: 5. The germline V gene encodes CDR1 SGHNT and CDR2 YYREEE (reference sequence). The CDR3 has 15 amino acids. DNA for the CDR3: TGTGCCAGCAGCGAACAGGGGGTGGACACCGGGGAGCTGTTTTTT. It is translated as CASSEQGVDTGELFF.

This clone is a singleton in its sample. The rearrangement joins TRBV7-2 to TRBJ2-5; 10 positions agree with TRBD1. CDR1 is SGHTA and CDR2 is FQGNSA in the germline V gene. There are 13 residues in the CDR3. Unmatched junction bases numbered 6, after V lost 3 bases and J lost 11 bases. CDR3 nucleotides: TGTGCCAGCAGCTTCGGGACAGGGGAGGAGCAGTACTTC. Amino acid sequence: CASSFGTGEEQYF.